The clone carrying this T cell receptor (beta chain) was detected ten times or more. Its antigen is unidentified. V dropped 1 base and J dropped 8; count of bases not matched to a gene: 15. The germline V gene has CDR1 SGHVS and CDR2 FNYEAQ. The CDR3 runs 18 residues. The sample is drawn from a study of CD8 T cells in ankylosing spondylitis. General observations from the study: Ankylosing spondylitis blood appeared to carry a characteristic TCR beta motif of roughly 8 highly homologous variants.

MiXCR, applied by TCRdb to the 5' RACE reads, yields one record per CDR3 protein. The data show over 95,000 distinct CDR3 sequences, about 8.6% seen once. The clonotype was recovered from a male donor with ankylosing spondylitis or in good health (not recorded which). What was sequenced was blood, either unsorted or a sorted T cell fraction (not recorded which). V gene TRBV7-6 combines with J gene TRBJ2-1, with TRBD2 matching over 9 bases. The CDR3 nucleotides read TGTGCCAGCAGCTTAGTGAGTCCCTCTAGCGGGGTTTTGTATGAGCAGTTCTTC. As protein: CASSLVSPSSGVLYEQFF.